This T cell receptor (beta chain) was identified in a study of human T cells and chemical hapten exposure. As to this clonotype: Its antigen is currently unknown.

The time point denotes: pre-sensitization, week 0. Regarding treatment: therapeutic diphenylcyclopropenone sensitization with weekly scalp DPC. TCRdb analysed the RACE reads with MiXCR anew, one entry per CDR3 protein. The sample consists of fewer than 70,000 distinct CDR3 sequences, 11% of them appearing once. Study outcomes and limitations: Donors' alopecia may make their immune response differ from healthy people's.

This CDR3 region has 15 residues. Germline values: CDR1 SGHRS, CDR2 YFSETQ. V lost 0 bases, J lost 1 base, and 10 bases lay in between. The chain combines TRBV5-1 with TRBJ1-1; D not certain. The sample consisted of whole blood, taken in connection with sensitization to the hapten diphenylcyclopropenone (DPC). This receptor was identified in a woman aged 45-60 years with alopecia areata. Some clones in this sample may be carry-over from other donors' samples. CDR3: CASSLEPNPNTEAFF. The CDR3 bases are TGCGCCAGCAGCTTGGAACCGAACCCGAACACTGAAGCTTTCTTT.